Reported below is one TCR beta chain. The antigen this receptor binds is unknown. No quality values exist for individual bases; no much larger clone is one base distant. The donors were roughly 40 Caucasian individuals from Russia, aged 6 to 90 years, who were systemically healthy. Each donor gave ten milliliters of peripheral blood, collected into EDTA-treated Vacutainer tubes. Ficoll-Paque density-gradient centrifugation was used to isolate PBMCs, with at least 7 million per sample. Total RNA was extracted from PBMCs with Trizol reagent, with at least 6 micrograms obtained per sample. The percentages of naive CD45RAhigh/CD27high T cells were determined by flow cytometry on a PBMC aliquot from every donor. Relative to germline, V is missing 3 bases and J is missing 12 bases, with 3 bases of the junction outside any gene match. The CDR3 runs 11 amino acids, cysteine and phenylalanine included. The kept DNA is CDR3 alone, 33 bases in frame from the first base. Per the germline V gene (reference sequence), GTSNPN is the CDR1 and SVGIG is the CDR2.

This entry is derived from a study of blood T cells in healthy people across ages (dated by TCRdb to between 2014 and 2017). For the study in its entirety: In model experiments, roughly one uniquely barcoded TCR beta cDNA molecule per two T cells was captured by template switching. Four age groups were formed from the donors: young (average about 17 years), middle-aged (approximately 40), aged (roughly 59) and long-lived (around 82). Age-related changes in TCR beta repertoire diversity were measured in the study by deep sequencing normalized with unique cDNA molecular identifiers. To avoid experimental bias, donors of different ages were spread randomly across the sequencing lanes. The study analyzed two additional independent replicas of 1 million unique cDNA reads from the same blood draw for two donors, one aged 18 to 30 and one aged 80 or older.

The library was generated by 5' RACE. These reads were obtained on an Illumina HiSeq 2500. The second PCR ran for roughly 7 to 11 cycles and used a J-beta primer mix along with a sample-barcoded 5' primer. Each TCR beta cDNA molecule received a unique molecular identifier from a template-switch 5' adaptor carrying 12 random nucleotides. Each sample yielded at least 3 million CDR3-containing paired-end reads. First-strand cDNA was synthesized from all RNA with the Mint cDNA synthesis kit, primed by a TRBC-specific oligonucleotide. Following uracil-DNA glycosylase treatment, a first 18-cycle PCR with universal primers M1SS and BC2_uni_R was performed on all cDNA. The published analysis was carried out like this. Each sample was normalized by randomly selecting 1 million high-quality reads, each carrying a distinct molecular identifier. Instead of being binned into consensus sequences, reads that shared molecular identifiers were thrown out. MiTCR, run with a Q25 quality threshold and the strictest error-elimination algorithm, handled CDR3 identification, clonotype clustering and error correction. A nonparametric unseen species model with Euler transformation was used to estimate a lower bound on total TCR beta diversity. Using fastp trimming at Q25 and MiXCR clonotype assembly, TCRdb reanalyzed the public sequencing data and kept in-frame beta chains. Every entry covers one CDR3 protein and lists the most common genes and DNA from its rows. The V and J calls here are based on TCRdb, not the publication. The sample table contains about 580,000 distinct CDR3 sequences; only one count was recorded for 47% of them. Roughly 25% of the sample comes from the top ten.

The paper as a whole reports these results and caveats: Bulk unsorted PBMC profiling prevented conclusive comparison of naive and antigen-experienced compartments. Observed TCR beta diversity correlated strongly with the percentage of naive T cells measured by flow cytometry. As age increased, observed TCR beta diversity per million T cells dropped in a roughly linear way, and a significant reduction was already evident by age approximately 40. The CMV infection status of donors was not known, potentially confounding age-related changes in expanded clonotypes. Compared with the aged group, the long-lived group had more naive CD4+ T cells, fewer expanded clones and increased TCR diversity, a pattern suggesting age selection. Estimates of total diversity based on one million sequenced T cells were regarded as lower bounds and as underestimates.

The sequence was obtained from a man aged 80 or over in good health. The rearranged chain carries TRBV30 and TRBJ1-4; a stretch of 8 junction bases matches TRBD1. The source material was blood. The DNA sequence is given as TGTGCCTGGAGGCAACAGGGGGAACTGTTTTTT. Its coded protein is CAWRQQGELFF.